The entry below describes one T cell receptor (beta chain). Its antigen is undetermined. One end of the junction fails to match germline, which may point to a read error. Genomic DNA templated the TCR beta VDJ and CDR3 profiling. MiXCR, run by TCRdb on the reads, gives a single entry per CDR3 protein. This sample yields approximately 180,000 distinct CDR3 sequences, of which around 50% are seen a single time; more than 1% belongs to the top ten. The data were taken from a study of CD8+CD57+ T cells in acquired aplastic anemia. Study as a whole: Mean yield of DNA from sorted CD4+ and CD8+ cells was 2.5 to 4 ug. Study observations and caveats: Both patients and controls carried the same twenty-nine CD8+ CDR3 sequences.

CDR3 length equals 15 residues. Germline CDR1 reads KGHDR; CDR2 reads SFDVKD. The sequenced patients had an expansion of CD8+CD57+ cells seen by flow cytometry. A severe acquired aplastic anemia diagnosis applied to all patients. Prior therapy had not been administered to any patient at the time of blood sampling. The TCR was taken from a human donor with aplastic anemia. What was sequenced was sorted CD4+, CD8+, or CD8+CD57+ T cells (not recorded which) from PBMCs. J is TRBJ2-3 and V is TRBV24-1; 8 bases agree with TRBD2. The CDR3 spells CAASDLATGGDTQYF. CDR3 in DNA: TGTGCCGCCAGTGATTTGGCCACGGGGGGGGATACGCAGTATTTT.